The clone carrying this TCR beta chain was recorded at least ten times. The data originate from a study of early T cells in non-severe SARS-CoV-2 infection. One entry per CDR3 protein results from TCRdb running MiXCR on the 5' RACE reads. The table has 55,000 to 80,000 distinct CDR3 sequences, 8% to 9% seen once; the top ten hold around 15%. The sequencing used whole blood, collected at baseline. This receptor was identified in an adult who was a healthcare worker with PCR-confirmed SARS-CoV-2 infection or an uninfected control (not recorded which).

This CDR3 is CASSFGTSGSNGYF. The DNA for the CDR3 is TGTGCCAGCAGCTTTGGGACTAGCGGGAGTAATGGGTACTTC. The V call is TRBV7-2, the J call TRBJ2-7; 14 positions agree with TRBD2. This CDR3 spans 14 amino acids. J was trimmed by 12 bases and V by 3 bases; bases with no gene match: 7. In germline, CDR1 is SGHTA, CDR2 FQGNSA.